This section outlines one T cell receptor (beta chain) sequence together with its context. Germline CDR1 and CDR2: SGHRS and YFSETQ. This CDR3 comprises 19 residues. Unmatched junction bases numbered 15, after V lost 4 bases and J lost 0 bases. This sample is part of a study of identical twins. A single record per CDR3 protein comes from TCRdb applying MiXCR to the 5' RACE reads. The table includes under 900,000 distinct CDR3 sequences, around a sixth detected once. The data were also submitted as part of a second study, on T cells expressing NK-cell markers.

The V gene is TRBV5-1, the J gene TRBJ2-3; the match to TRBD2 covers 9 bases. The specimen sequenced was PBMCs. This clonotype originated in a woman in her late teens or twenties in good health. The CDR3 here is CASSRGAGLAGYSTDTQYF. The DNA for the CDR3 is TGCGCCAGCAGCCGGGGCGCCGGGCTAGCGGGATATAGCACAGATACGCAGTATTTT.